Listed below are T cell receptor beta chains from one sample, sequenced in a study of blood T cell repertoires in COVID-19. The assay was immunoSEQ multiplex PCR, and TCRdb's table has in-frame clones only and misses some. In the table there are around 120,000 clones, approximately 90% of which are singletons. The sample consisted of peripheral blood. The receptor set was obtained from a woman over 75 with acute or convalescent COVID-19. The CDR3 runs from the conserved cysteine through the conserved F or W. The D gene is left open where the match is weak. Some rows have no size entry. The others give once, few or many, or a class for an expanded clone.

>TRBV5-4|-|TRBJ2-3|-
CASSFRGAGTDTQYF
TGTGCCAGCAGCTTCCGGGGGGCCGGCACAGATACGCAGTATTTT
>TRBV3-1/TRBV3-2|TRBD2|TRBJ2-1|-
CASSPLSGDDGASYNEQFF
TGTGCCAGCAGCCCGTTGAGCGGGGACGACGGTGCATCCTACAATGAGCAGTTCTTC
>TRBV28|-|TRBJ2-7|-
CASSLPGSPSYEQYF
TGTGCCAGCAGTTTACCAGGATCCCCTTCCTACGAGCAGTACTTC
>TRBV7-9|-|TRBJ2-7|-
CASSPRGPYEQYF
TGTGCCAGCAGTCCAAGAGGTCCCTACGAGCAGTACTTC
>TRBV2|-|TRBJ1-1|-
CASRGGGDTEAFF
TGTGCCAGCCGGGGAGGGGGGGACACTGAAGCTTTCTTT
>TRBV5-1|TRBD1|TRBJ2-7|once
CASSTPGQGYEQYF
TGCGCCAGCAGCACGCCGGGACAGGGCTACGAGCAGTACTTC
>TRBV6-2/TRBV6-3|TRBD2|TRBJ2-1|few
CASSYSWGGGSSSYNEQFF
TGTGCCAGCAGTTACTCGTGGGGCGGGGGGTCTAGCTCCTACAATGAGCAGTTCTTC
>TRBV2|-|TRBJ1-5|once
CASKYIGNQPQHF
TGTGCCAGCAAGTACATTGGCAATCAGCCCCAGCATTTT
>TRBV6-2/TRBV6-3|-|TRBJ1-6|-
CASSYQGAFNSPLHF
TGTGCCAGCAGTTACCAGGGCGCGTTTAATTCACCCCTCCACTTT
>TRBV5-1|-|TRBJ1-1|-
CASSLGLASEAFF
TGCGCCAGCAGCTTGGGTTTGGCTTCTGAAGCTTTCTTT
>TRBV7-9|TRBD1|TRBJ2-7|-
CASSPRDRETYEQYF
TGTGCCAGCAGCCCCCGGGACAGGGAGACCTACGAGCAGTACTTC
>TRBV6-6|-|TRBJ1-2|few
CASSSDTTVSYGYTF
TGTGCCAGCAGTTCGGACACGACAGTTTCCTATGGCTACACCTTC
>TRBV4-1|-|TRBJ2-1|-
CASSQEEGRSYNEQFF
TGCGCCAGCAGCCAAGAGGAGGGACGCTCCTACAATGAGCAGTTCTTC
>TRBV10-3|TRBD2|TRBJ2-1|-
CAISVLAGGRYEQFF
TGTGCCATCAGTGTACTAGCGGGGGGGCGGTATGAGCAGTTCTTC
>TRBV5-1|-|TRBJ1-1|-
CATTGAGDTEAFF
TGCGCCACCACGGGGGCGGGGGACACTGAAGCTTTCTTT
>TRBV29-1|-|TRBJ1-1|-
CSVEWGEGAFF
TGCAGCGTTGAATGGGGGGAGGGAGCTTTCTTT
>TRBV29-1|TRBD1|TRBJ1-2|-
CSVAADETGGSYGYTF
TGCAGCGTTGCGGCTGATGAGACAGGGGGCTCATATGGCTACACCTTC
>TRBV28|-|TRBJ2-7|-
CASSSTGRTYEQYF
TGTGCCAGCAGTAGTACAGGGCGTACGTACGAGCAGTACTTC
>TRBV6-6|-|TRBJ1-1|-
CASSVYRGPEAFF
TGTGCCAGCAGTGTATATAGGGGTCCTGAAGCTTTCTTT
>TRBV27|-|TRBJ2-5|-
CASSLSRPSETQYF
TGTGCCAGCAGTTTATCGAGGCCGTCGGAGACCCAGTACTTC
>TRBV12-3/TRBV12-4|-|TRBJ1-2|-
CASSLPGLRGYTF
TGTGCCAGCAGTCTCCCAGGCTTACGTGGCTACACCTTC
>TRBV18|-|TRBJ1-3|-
CASSPDGNSGNTIYF
TGTGCCAGCTCACCGGACGGGAACTCTGGAAACACCATATATTTT
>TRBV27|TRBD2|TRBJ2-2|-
CASSSLGGADPGELFF
TGTGCCAGCAGTTCACTCGGGGGGGCTGATCCCGGGGAGCTGTTTTTT
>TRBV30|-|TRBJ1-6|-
CAWSVGQGGSPLHF
TGTGCCTGGAGTGTAGGGCAGGGTGGTTCACCCCTCCACTTT
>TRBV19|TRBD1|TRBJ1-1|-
CASSQRQGTEAFF
TGTGCCAGTAGTCAAAGACAGGGCACTGAAGCTTTCTTT
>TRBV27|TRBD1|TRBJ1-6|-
CASRPTGGSYNSPLHF
TGTGCCAGCAGACCGACAGGGGGCTCCTATAATTCACCCCTCCACTTT
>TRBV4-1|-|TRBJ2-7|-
CASSAIGTYEQYF
TGCGCCAGCAGCGCCATCGGGACCTACGAGCAGTACTTC
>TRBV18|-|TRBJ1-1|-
CASSPVTGLGTEAFF
TGTGCCAGCTCACCCGTCACGGGGTTGGGCACTGAAGCTTTCTTT
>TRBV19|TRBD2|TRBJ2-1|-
CASSITSGGNEQFF
TGTGCCAGTAGTATTACTAGCGGGGGTAATGAGCAGTTCTTC
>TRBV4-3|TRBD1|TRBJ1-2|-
CASSQDLGRGDYGYTF
TGCGCCAGCAGCCAAGATCTTGGCAGGGGGGACTATGGCTACACCTTC
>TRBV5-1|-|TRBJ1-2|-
CASHPVGGAYGYTF
TGCGCCAGCCACCCGGTCGGGGGGGCCTATGGCTACACCTTC
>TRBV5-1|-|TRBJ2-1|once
CASRKWGPFNEQFF
TGCGCCAGCCGCAAGTGGGGGCCTTTCAATGAGCAGTTCTTC
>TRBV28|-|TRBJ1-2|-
CASSWTVLGYTF
TGTGCCAGCAGTTGGACAGTCCTTGGCTACACCTTC
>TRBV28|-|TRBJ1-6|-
CASSLLQGDNSPLHF
TGTGCCAGCAGTTTATTACAGGGAGATAATTCACCCCTCCACTTT
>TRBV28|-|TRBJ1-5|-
CASSLWAGGRGNQPQHF
TGTGCCAGCAGTTTGTGGGCGGGGGGGAGAGGCAATCAGCCCCAGCATTTT
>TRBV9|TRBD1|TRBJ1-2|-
CASSVQGGKYGYTF
TGTGCCAGCAGCGTTCAAGGGGGCAAATATGGCTACACCTTC
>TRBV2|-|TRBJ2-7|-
CASSEEGGYEQYF
TGTGCCAGCAGTGAGGAGGGAGGCTACGAGCAGTACTTC
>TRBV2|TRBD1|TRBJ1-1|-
CAGRTGGTEAFF
TGTGCCGGAAGGACAGGGGGCACTGAAGCTTTCTTT
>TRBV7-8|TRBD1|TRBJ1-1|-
CASSLVPGGRDEAFF
TGTGCCAGCAGCTTAGTCCCAGGGGGCAGGGATGAAGCTTTCTTT
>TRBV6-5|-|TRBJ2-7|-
CASSRDRRSYEQYF
TGTGCCAGCAGCCGAGACAGGCGCTCCTACGAGCAGTACTTC
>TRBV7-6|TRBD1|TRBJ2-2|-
CASSPGQGGTGELFF
TGTGCCAGCAGCCCCGGACAGGGAGGTACCGGGGAGCTGTTTTTT
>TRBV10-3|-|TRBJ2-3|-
CAISELSVADTQYF
TGTGCCATCAGTGAACTGAGTGTTGCAGATACGCAGTATTTT
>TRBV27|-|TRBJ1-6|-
CASSNRAPIYNSPLHF
TGTGCCAGCAGCAACAGGGCCCCCATCTATAATTCACCCCTCCACTTT
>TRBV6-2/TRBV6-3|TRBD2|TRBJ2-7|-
CASSTRRGGGFSYEQYF
TGTGCCAGCAGTACCCGGCGGGGCGGGGGTTTCTCCTACGAGCAGTACTTC
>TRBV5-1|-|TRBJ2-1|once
CASSFGQGGYNEQFF
TGCGCCAGCAGCTTTGGTCAGGGAGGCTACAATGAGCAGTTCTTC
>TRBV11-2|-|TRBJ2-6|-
CASSLDYSGANVLTF
TGTGCCAGCAGCTTAGACTACTCTGGGGCCAACGTCCTGACTTTC
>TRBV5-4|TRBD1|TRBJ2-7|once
CASSLATGNYEQYF
TGTGCCAGCAGCTTAGCGACAGGGAACTACGAGCAGTACTTC
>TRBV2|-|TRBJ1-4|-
CASSQGALNEKLFF
TGTGCCAGCAGCCAGGGCGCCCTTAATGAAAAACTGTTTTTT
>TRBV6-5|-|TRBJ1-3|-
CASQGPGNTIYF
TGTGCCAGCCAGGGCCCTGGAAACACCATATATTTT
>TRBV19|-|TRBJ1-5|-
CASSIGGQNQPQHF
TGTGCCAGTAGTATCGGGGGGCAGAATCAGCCCCAGCATTTT
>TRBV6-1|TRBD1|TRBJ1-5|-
CASSETTGSPFQPQHF
TGTGCCAGCAGTGAGACGACAGGGAGTCCTTTTCAGCCCCAGCATTTT
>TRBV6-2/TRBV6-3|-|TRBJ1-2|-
CASSYPSTYGYTF
TGTGCCAGCAGTTACCCCTCCACTTATGGCTACACCTTC
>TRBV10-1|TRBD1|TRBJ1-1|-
CASSPTGERGEAFF
TGCGCCAGCAGTCCTACAGGGGAGAGAGGTGAAGCTTTCTTT
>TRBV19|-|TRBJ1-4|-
CASSIVGGLSEKLFF
TGTGCCAGTAGTATCGTTGGGGGGTTGTCGGAAAAACTGTTTTTT
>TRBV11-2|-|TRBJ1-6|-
CASSQGYLLHF
TGTGCCAGCAGCCAGGGATATCTCCTCCACTTT
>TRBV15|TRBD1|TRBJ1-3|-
CATSRGGRGSGNTIYF
TGTGCCACCAGCAGAGGAGGCAGGGGGTCTGGAAACACCATATATTTT
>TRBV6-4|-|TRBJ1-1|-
CASSEFGNTEAFF
TGTGCCAGCAGTGAATTCGGGAACACTGAAGCTTTCTTT
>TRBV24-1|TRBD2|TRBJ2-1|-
CATSDSVMGLAGAYNEQFF
TGTGCCACCAGTGATTCCGTAATGGGACTAGCGGGGGCCTACAATGAGCAGTTCTTC
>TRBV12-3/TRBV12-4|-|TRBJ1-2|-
CASSYRAEGYTF
TGTGCCAGCAGTTACAGGGCGGAGGGCTACACCTTC